The clone carrying this T cell receptor (beta chain) has just a few counts. This sample is drawn from a study of blood T cell repertoires in COVID-19. Turning to the study itself: T cells, B-cell-depleted T cells, or PBMCs provided the cDNA or gDNA that served as material.

Here immunoSEQ multiplex PCR was the method, and the copy in TCRdb shows in-frame clones only, minus some. The table shows 35,000 to 50,000 clones, with around 85% occurring only once. This TCR came from a human donor in a cohort sampled during active COVID-19. Material: peripheral blood.

In nucleotides, the CDR3 is TGTGCCAGCAGCGTAGCGATGGAGACTAGCACAGATACGCAGTATTTT. Protein: CASSVAMETSTDTQYF. V usage is TRBV9 and J usage is TRBJ2-3; D unclear. Trimming removed 0 bases at V and 0 bases at J, with 11 bases between. Germline lookup yields CDR1 SGDLS and CDR2 YYNGEE. The CDR3 runs 16 residues. Looking up the rest from reference TRBV9 and TRBJ2-3 gives the full variable domain: DSGVTQTPKHLITATGQRVTLRCSPRSGDLSVYWYQQSLDQGLQFLIQYYNGEERAKGNILERFSAQQFPDLHSELNLSSLELGDSALYFCASSVAMETSTDTQYFGPGTRLTVL.